Listed below are T cell receptor beta chains from one sample, sequenced in a study of identical twins. TCRdb called the 5' RACE reads again in MiXCR, with one record for every CDR3 protein. In the table there are around 250,000 distinct CDR3 sequences, roughly 13% of which are singletons. The same sample was also studied in work on yellow fever vaccine responses in identical twins.

Sequencing was carried out using memory (CD45RO+) T cells sorted from blood. Source of these receptors: a woman aged 18 to 35 in good health. The conserved cysteine and the conserved F or W are not part of the CDR3 here.

TRBV7-3	TRBJ2-1	ASSSTGTYNEQF
TRBV6-2/TRBV6-3	TRBJ2-2	ASSNRQGNTGELF
TRBV19	TRBJ2-1	ASSRAGAPYNEQF
TRBV12-3/TRBV12-4	TRBJ1-1	ASSLQTMNTEAF
TRBV5-1	TRBJ2-2	ASSPGGASGELF
TRBV5-1	TRBJ1-2	ASSPGQGASGYT
TRBV29-1	TRBJ2-1	SVPRIYNEQF
TRBV2	TRBJ2-7	ASSVLGQTSYEQY
TRBV5-1	TRBJ2-7	ASSPQQSYEQY
TRBV2	TRBJ2-7	ASSLIPGLAAFRSYEQY
TRBV29-1	TRBJ2-7	SVGDRGEQY
TRBV18	TRBJ2-7	ASSTTGSYEQY
TRBV12-3/TRBV12-4	TRBJ2-7	ASSSTYEQY
TRBV5-1	TRBJ2-1	ASSLVAGSSYNEQF
TRBV5-1	TRBJ2-7	ASSLSGTVSYEQY
TRBV30	TRBJ2-1	AWSVRLAGRMDEQF
TRBV7-2	TRBJ2-3	ASSSTGTGGWNTQY
TRBV27	TRBJ2-1	ASSPVEKREGGEQF